The clone carrying this T cell receptor (beta chain) showed up just once. Antigen unknown. The source of the sample is a study of shared clonotypes between healthy human individuals. Across the study: Each donor's CD8 memory used one plate, CD8 naive two, each CD4 subset three.

The CDR3 has 13 amino acids. The ends lost 7 bases at V and 7 bases at J; junction bases unmatched: 5. The germline CDR1 and CDR2 sequences are SNHLY and FYNNEI. Overall study findings and caveats: Owing to a small donor count, the genetic and exposure-history diversity represented was limited.

Several immunoSEQ plates held equal portions of the genomic DNA taken from each subset. In the original analysis: For the immunoSEQ data, sequences were junction-only without quality scores, so filtering differed. Sequencing was performed with immunoSEQ multiplex PCR; in TCRdb, only in-frame clones are kept and a portion is missing. V, J and clone size reflect that table, while D and trimming were determined from the DNA. The sample records under 200,000 clones, approximately 95% being singletons. This clonotype was sampled from a woman in her twenties or thirties in good health. V and J are TRBV2 and TRBJ1-5; 9 positions match TRBD1. Sequencing used naive CD4+ T cells sorted from blood. Regarding subset: CD45RA+ positively selected. CDR3 loop: CASNRQGGQPQHF. For the CDR3, the DNA is TGTGCCAGCAACCGACAGGGGGGCCAGCCCCAGCATTTT.